The next 13 T cell receptor beta chains were all read from a single sample in a study of OX40 agonist ivuxolimab in advanced cancers. Sequencing was performed with immunoSEQ multiplex PCR; in TCRdb, only in-frame clones are kept and a portion is missing. The sample carries around 100,000 clones, approximately 87% recorded once. The starting material was CD4+ or CD8+ T cells sorted from blood, obtained in a trial of the OX40 agonist ivuxolimab. These receptors originate from an adult with an advanced solid tumor such as melanoma, head and neck, liver or kidney cancer.

In DNA form, the CDR3 reads TGTGCCAGCAGCCCGGACAGGGGTGGGGAGCAGTACTTC. Amino acid sequence: CASSPDRGGEQYF. The V gene is TRBV7-2, the J gene TRBJ2-5, with 9 bases matching TRBD1. J lost 11 bases, V lost 5 bases, and 9 bases had no gene match. The germline V gene has CDR1 SGHTA and CDR2 FQGNSA. The CDR3 extends over 13 amino acids.

V is TRBV5-4 and J is TRBJ2-3; 9 bases align to TRBD2. With V trimmed by 0 bases and J by 4 bases, 3 bases remained unmatched. CDR1 and CDR2 from the germline V gene are SGHNT and YYREEE (reference sequence). The CDR3 has 15 residues. CDR3 residues: CASSLGTSVADTQYF. CDR3 coding DNA: TGTGCCAGCAGCTTGGGGACTAGCGTGGCAGATACGCAGTATTTT.

The chain recombines TRBV7-2 with TRBJ2-7; the D gene could be TRBD1 or TRBD2 (7 bases each). Germline CDR1 is SGHTA and CDR2 is FQGNSA. The CDR3 runs to 15 residues. The V gene lost 3 bases and the J gene lost 2 bases, with 14 bases spanning the gap. CDR3 loop: CASSFEQGGTYEQYF. CDR3 nucleotide sequence: TGTGCCAGCAGCTTTGAGCAGGGGGGGACCTACGAGCAGTACTTC.

This clone was observed a single time. The V gene is TRBV25-1, the J gene TRBJ2-5, with TRBD1 identical over 9 bases. V lost 1 base to trimming and J lost 3 bases; unmatched junction nucleotides: 9. Germline values: CDR1 MGHDK, CDR2 SYGVNS. The CDR3 has 17 residues. The chain's CDR3 is CASSEFFSDRGEETQYF. CDR3 in DNA: TGTGCCAGCAGTGAATTTTTTAGTGACAGGGGGGAAGAGACCCAGTACTTC.

The chain joins TRBV18 to TRBJ2-2; 12 bases are shared with TRBD2. Per the germline V gene, CDR1 is KGHSH and CDR2 is LQKENI. The CDR3 length is 18 residues. Germline trimming cut 0 bases from V and 3 bases from J; bases unmatched to any gene: 5. CDR3 in DNA: TGTGCCAGCTCACCACCCAGACTAGCGGGAGACTACACCGGGGAGCTGTTTTTT. Translated: CASSPPRLAGDYTGELFF.

The chain employs TRBV15 and TRBJ2-1; 8 positions match TRBD2. With 6 bases clipped from V and 0 bases from J, the junction kept 4 bases outside the gene matches. Germline CDR1 LNHNV, CDR2 YYDKDF (reference sequence). The length of the CDR3 is 15 residues. CDR3 loop: CATRTGTSSYNEQFF. The CDR3 nucleotides read TGTGCCACCAGAACCGGGACTAGCTCCTACAATGAGCAGTTCTTC.

The V call is TRBV19, the J call TRBJ1-2, with unresolved D. The CDR3 length is 14 residues. Per the germline V gene, CDR1 is LNHDA and CDR2 is SQIVND (reference sequence). The germline V and J ends were trimmed by 6 bases and 4 bases, with 15 bases remaining between them. The CDR3 spells CASSPAPPSYGYTF. CDR3 nucleotide sequence: TGTGCCAGTAGCCCGGCACCTCCTAGCTATGGCTACACCTTC.

The rearrangement joins TRBV30 to TRBJ1-4, with 9 bases aligning to TRBD1. The CDR3 length is 17 residues. The germline V gene encodes CDR1 GTSNPN and CDR2 SVGIG (reference sequence). The junction had 15 bases not matched to a gene; V was cut back by 3 bases and J by 7 bases. CDR3 DNA: TGTGCCTGGAGGCGGGGCGGACGGACAGGGGTTATTGAAAAACTGTTTTTT. Translated, it gives CAWRRGGRTGVIEKLFF.

The chain employs TRBV6-5 and TRBJ2-5; 10 bases are a match to TRBD1. Germline V CDR1 and CDR2: MNHEY, SVGAGI. There are 15 residues in the CDR3. V lost 3 bases and J lost 5; bases outside the gene matches: 6. The CDR3 DNA is TGTGCCAGCAGTTATGACAGGGGGCCGGTGGAGACCCAGTACTTC. Its protein product is CASSYDRGPVETQYF.

The rearrangement links TRBV4-3 to TRBJ1-2; weak D call: TRBD1 (6 bases). This CDR3 comprises 14 residues. V was cut by 1 base and J by 5 bases, with 11 bases left in between. CDR1 is LGHNA, CDR2 YSLEER, per germline. The CDR3 DNA reads as TGCGCCAGCAGCCAAGGGCAGGGGAAATATGGCTACACCTTC. This sequence encodes CASSQGQGKYGYTF.

The chain is built from TRBV12-1 and TRBJ1-1; the table names TRBD1, a call not compared with the DNA. TRBV12-1 is classified as a pseudogene. The CDR3 covers 16 residues. The CDR3 loop is CASSTLGPKRNTEAFF. In DNA form, the CDR3 reads TGTGCCAGCAGCACTCTGGGCCCCAAGAGGAACACTGAAGCTTTCTTT.

This chain links TRBV2 with TRBJ2-3; TRBD1 is a possible D gene (6 bases). The V end was cut by 8 bases, the J end by 1 base, with 7 bases between. Germline V gene sequence: CDR1 SNHLY, CDR2 FYNNEI. There are 12 residues in the CDR3. This chain's CDR3 is CASGGGTDTQYF. The CDR3 coding sequence is TGTGCCAGCGGGGGCGGCACAGATACGCAGTATTTT.

The chain combines TRBV6-1 with TRBJ2-5; D is possibly TRBD1 (5 bases). CDR3 length: 13 amino acids. With 5 bases removed from V and 5 bases from J, the gap between germline ends came to 12 bases. Germline CDR1 is MNHNS and CDR2 is SASEGT. The CDR3 coding sequence is TGTGCCAGCAGTTGGAGTGGGGCGGAGACCCAGTACTTC. Translating it yields CASSWSGAETQYF.